This TCR beta chain emerged from a study of cytomegalovirus exposure and HLA in healthy donors. The PCR ran on 60 Vbeta and 13 Jbeta primers. Per the original methods: About 10 million shared chains were among the 65 million to 85 million unique TCR beta chains that a later analysis counted. TCRdb keeps only in-frame clones here, not all; method: immunoSEQ multiplex PCR. V and J calls and clone size are given by that table; D and trimming were obtained from the DNA. This repertoire includes some 56,000 clones. J was trimmed by 6 bases and V by 5 bases; bases with no gene match: 10. Per the germline V gene, CDR1 is MNHEY and CDR2 is SVGAGI. The CDR3 sequence is 15 residues long.

The gene calls are TRBV6-5 and TRBJ2-7; 10 bases are shared with TRBD2. The receptor's source is a woman aged 25 to 39 in good health and CMV-seropositive. Sequenced input: PBMCs. CDR3 loop: CASSASSGRPGEQYF. Written as DNA, the CDR3 is TGTGCCAGCAGTGCTAGTAGCGGGAGGCCTGGCGAGCAGTACTTC.